One sample yielded the 21 T cell receptor beta chains listed below, sequenced in a study of radiation and T cells in renal cell carcinoma. Stated time point: blood 2 weeks post-SBRT. Treatment denoted: 15 Gy SBRT to primary tumor, nephrectomy 4 weeks later. Sequencing was performed with immunoSEQ multiplex PCR; in TCRdb, only in-frame clones are kept and a portion is missing. The sample includes tens of thousands of clones, about 80% of them seen just once. This material consisted of blood, taken from a patient whose treatment included radiotherapy and nephrectomy. Source of these receptors: a man aged 55 to 69 with renal cell carcinoma.

The V call is TRBV30, the J call TRBJ2-1; 11 bases map to TRBD2. V shed 7 bases, J shed 12 bases, and the junction held 8 bases outside the gene matches. The V gene's germline CDR1 is GTSNPN and CDR2 SVGIG (reference sequence). This CDR3 is built from 12 residues. CDR3 in DNA: TGTGCCTCCCTTGTTGGACTAGCGGGGCAGTTCTTC. This gives the protein CASLVGLAGQFF.

V gene TRBV5-6 combines with J gene TRBJ2-6, with 7 positions matching TRBD1. From germline, CDR1 is SGHDT and CDR2 YYEEEE. The CDR3 extends over 17 amino acids. V gave up 1 base and J gave up 0 bases; unmatched junction bases: 4. As DNA, the CDR3 is TGTGCCAGCAGCTTGTGGGACAGACCCTCTGGGGCCAACGTCCTGACTTTC. As protein: CASSLWDRPSGANVLTF. The full variable domain, completed using reference TRBV5-6 and TRBJ2-6, is DAGVTQSPTHLIKTRGQQVTLRCSPKSGHDTVSWYQQALGQGPQFIFQYYEEEERQRGNFPDRFSGHQFPNYSSELNVNALLLGDSALYLCASSLWDRPSGANVLTFGAGSRLTVL.

The CDR3 region is CASRVPFDGGASGRNYKNIQYF. CDR3 coding DNA: TGTGCCAGCAGGGTTCCTTTTGATGGTGGTGCTAGCGGGAGGAATTACAAAAACATTCAGTACTTC. The chain joins TRBV28 to TRBJ2-4; 11 bases agree with TRBD2. CDR3 length equals 22 residues. Germline lookup yields CDR1 MDHEN and CDR2 SYDVKM. V trimming: 6 bases; J trimming: 3 bases; junction bases outside the gene matches: 25. The full variable domain, with the rest looked up from reference TRBV28 and TRBJ2-4, is DVKVTQSSRYLVKRTGEKVFLECVQDMDHENMFWYRQDPGLGLRLIYFSYDVKMKEKGDIPEGYSVSREKKERFSLILESASTNQTSMYLCASRVPFDGGASGRNYKNIQYFGAGTRLSVL.

The chain is built from TRBV9 and TRBJ2-2; 12 nucleotides line up with TRBD2. Germline V gene data show CDR1 as SGDLS and CDR2 as YYNGEE. The V and J ends lost 3 bases and 4 bases, in that order; junction bases with no gene match: 7. The CDR3 length is 17 residues. CDR3 loop: CASSEPLTSGGTGELFF. The CDR3 nucleotides read TGTGCCAGCAGCGAACCGTTGACTAGCGGGGGCACCGGGGAGCTGTTTTTT.

The table lists this clone with a few counts. The V call is TRBV2, the J call TRBJ1-1, with D maybe TRBD1 (6 bases). Looked up from germline, CDR1 is SNHLY and CDR2 is FYNNEI. V lost 7 bases and J 6 bases, leaving 15 bases between the germline ends. This CDR3 comprises 13 residues. Written as DNA, the CDR3 is TGTGCCAGCAACATTGATAGGGGGTCTGAAGCTTTCTTT. It specifies CASNIDRGSEAFF.

V and J are TRBV19 and TRBJ1-6; 8 bases line up with TRBD1. Trimming at V came to 6 bases and at J to 6 bases, leaving 10 bases not matched to a gene. CDR3 size: 16 residues. The V gene's germline CDR1 is LNHDA and CDR2 SQIVND (reference sequence). The CDR3, as DNA: TGTGCCAGTAGCCCTCCCGGGACAGGCACTAATTCACCCCTCCACTTT. Its translation: CASSPPGTGTNSPLHF.

The gene calls are TRBV5-8 and TRBJ1-4; 7 bases match TRBD1. The CDR3 runs to 14 residues. CDR1 and CDR2 (germline): SGHTS, YDEGEE. V trimming: 1 base; J trimming: 10 bases; junction bases outside the gene matches: 7. The CDR3 loop is CASSLRAGGGKLFF. In nucleotides, the CDR3 is TGTGCCAGCAGCTTGCGGGCAGGGGGAGGAAAACTGTTTTTT.

There are a few counts of this clone. This sequence joins TRBV6-5 and TRBJ1-6; perhaps TRBD1 as D (5 bases). V lost 6 bases, J lost 9 bases, and 15 bases lay in between. The CDR3 runs 14 residues. Per the germline V gene, CDR1 is MNHEY and CDR2 is SVGAGI. The CDR3 spells CASSRGGSLSPLHF. CDR3 coding DNA: TGTGCCAGCAGCCGGGGGGGGTCTCTTTCACCCCTCCACTTT.

The chain uses TRBV27 and TRBJ2-1, with 8 bases aligning to TRBD2. V was pared by 9 bases and J by 0 bases, with 10 bases of the junction left unmatched. Germline V lookup: CDR1 MNHEY, CDR2 SMNVEV (reference sequence). The CDR3 covers 16 residues. The CDR3 nucleotides read TGTGCCAGTGCTATTCGCGGGAGGAGCTCCTACAATGAGCAGTTCTTC. Its protein product is CASAIRGRSSYNEQFF.

This clone showed up just a few times. The chain is built from TRBV30 and TRBJ1-3, with 8 positions matching TRBD1. J was trimmed by 1 base and V by 1 base; bases with no gene match: 0. CDR1 is GTSNPN and CDR2 is SVGIG in the germline V gene (reference sequence). The CDR3 covers 14 residues. The CDR3: CAWSGTGSGNTIYF. The CDR3 nucleotides read TGTGCCTGGAGTGGGACAGGGTCTGGAAACACCATATATTTT.

The J gene is TRBJ1-1, the V gene TRBV6-5; 7 bases align to TRBD1. Per germline, CDR1 MNHEY and CDR2 SVGAGI. CDR3 length: 14 amino acids. V lost 3 bases to trimming and J lost 3 bases; unmatched junction nucleotides: 4. In nucleotides, the CDR3 is TGTGCCAGCAGTTATACAACAGGGGACACTGAAGCTTTCTTT. Its protein product is CASSYTTGDTEAFF.

V gene TRBV18 combines with J gene TRBJ2-5; possibly TRBD1 for D (6 bases). The CDR3 consists of 13 residues. With 5 bases removed from V and 5 bases from J, the gap between germline ends came to 12 bases. Germline V CDR1 and CDR2: KGHSH, LQKENI. CDR3 region: CASSAGEWETQYF. In nucleotides, the CDR3 is TGTGCCAGCTCAGCAGGGGAGTGGGAGACCCAGTACTTC.

The chain has TRBV5-6 and TRBJ2-5, with 7 bases fitting TRBD1. The J call may be mistaken, given a closer DNA end match to TRBJ2-7. The germline V gene has CDR1 SGHDT and CDR2 YYEEEE. CDR3 length equals 14 residues. The CDR3 DNA sequence: TGTGCCAGCAGCTGGGAGACAGGGAACTACGAGCAGTACTTC. Protein sequence: CASSWETGNYEQYF.

This clone was detected only once. This rearrangement joins TRBV7-9 to TRBJ2-6; a possible D gene is TRBD2 (5 bases). V was trimmed by 4 bases and J by 9 bases, leaving 16 bases between them. CDR1 SEHNR and CDR2 FQNEAQ come from the germline V gene (reference sequence). This CDR3 is built from 15 residues. The CDR3 is CASSSERQADNVLTF. CDR3 nucleotides: TGTGCCAGCAGCTCCGAACGACAAGCGGACAACGTCCTGACTTTC.

This CDR3 is CASSLGWGDGELFF. The CDR3 DNA reads as TGTGCCAGCAGCTTGGGTTGGGGGGACGGGGAGCTGTTTTTT. This sequence joins TRBV5-5 and TRBJ2-2; TRBD2 might be the D (6 bases). Germline CDR1 SGHKS, CDR2 YYEKEE (reference sequence). The germline V and J ends were trimmed by 0 bases and 7 bases, with 10 bases remaining between them. The CDR3 is 14 amino acids.

This clone has just one count. This chain uses TRBV5-1 with TRBJ2-5; D possibly corresponds to TRBD2 (5 bases). V dropped 2 bases and J dropped 1 base, with 9 bases sitting between them. Germline loops: CDR1 SGHRS, CDR2 YFSETQ. This CDR3 has 14 residues. CDR3 sequence (DNA): TGCGCCAGCAGCTTACAAGGGAGCCAAGAGACCCAGTACTTC. Its translation: CASSLQGSQETQYF.

The chain combines TRBV30 with TRBJ2-1; tentative D call: TRBD1 (7 bases). CDR3 length: 15 residues. CDR1 and CDR2 (germline): GTSNPN, SVGIG (reference sequence). V lost 1 base and J 8 bases, leaving 18 bases between the germline ends. CDR3: CAWSAFAGGFDEQFF. CDR3 DNA: TGTGCCTGGAGTGCCTTCGCAGGGGGGTTCGATGAGCAGTTCTTC.

This chain uses TRBV30 with TRBJ1-2, with D tentatively TRBD1 (6 bases). Germline lookup yields CDR1 GTSNPN and CDR2 SVGIG (reference sequence). The V end lost 6 bases, the J end lost 5 bases, and 16 bases lay between the germline ends. The CDR3 loop spans 13 amino acids. The chain's CDR3 is CACSGDRMYGYTF. CDR3 bases: TGTGCCTGTTCCGGCGACAGGATGTATGGCTACACCTTC.

The chain has TRBV7-8 and TRBJ1-5; no firm D call. The V end lost 5 bases, the J end lost 1 base, and 12 bases lay between the germline ends. The germline V gene encodes CDR1 SGHVS and CDR2 FQNEAQ. There are 15 residues in the CDR3. CDR3 DNA: TGTGCCAGCAGCCGAAGGAGTTTAAGCAATCAGCCCCAGCATTTT. As protein: CASSRRSLSNQPQHF.

The chain joins TRBV10-2 to TRBJ2-7; D possibly corresponds to TRBD1 (7 bases). V lost 10 bases and J 0 bases, leaving 16 bases between the germline ends. CDR3 length: 14 amino acids. Germline CDR1 is WSHSY and CDR2 is SAAADI. The CDR3, as DNA: TGCGCCACGGGGGCCGGGACAGCCTCCTACGAGCAGTACTTC. Its protein is CATGAGTASYEQYF.

This clone has more than one count but fewer than ten. This chain connects TRBV5-4 to TRBJ2-7; D unresolved. The CDR3 runs to 14 residues. Trimming pared 0 bases from V and 1 base from J, leaving 8 bases between. Germline V lookup: CDR1 SGHNT, CDR2 YYREEE (reference sequence). The CDR3 reads CASSLEVGSYEQYF. The DNA of the CDR3 is TGTGCCAGCAGCTTGGAAGTCGGATCCTACGAGCAGTACTTC.